The 11 T cell receptor beta chains reported below all come from one sample, sequenced in a study of graft-versus-host responses after intestinal transplantation. Assay used: immunoSEQ multiplex PCR; TCRdb lists only in-frame clones, some missing. This table has 85,000 to 90,000 clones, roughly 88% appearing once. These receptors' targets are unknown. The sample consisted of unstimulated CD4+ T cells sorted from spleen or lymph node cells, taken before intestinal transplant. The receptors shown here come from a human donor who received an intestinal transplant.

This clone was observed a handful of times. The chain employs TRBV5-1 and TRBJ1-3, with TRBD1 as a possible D gene (5 bases). Per germline, CDR1 SGHRS and CDR2 YFSETQ. The CDR3 sequence is 14 residues long. Trimming cost V 5 bases and J 0 bases, with 9 bases left between them. CDR3 in DNA: TGCGCCAGCAGGGGGGGTATCTCTGGAAACACCATATATTTT. Protein: CASRGGISGNTIYF.

The chain uses TRBV4-1 and TRBJ2-7; possibly TRBD1 for D (6 bases). Trimming pared 2 bases from V and 3 bases from J, leaving 11 bases between. The CDR3 is made up of 14 amino acids. Germline V gene sequence: CDR1 MGHRA, CDR2 YSYEKL. This CDR3 reads CASSQTFRGYEQYF. The CDR3 DNA is TGCGCCAGCAGCCAAACCTTCAGGGGCTACGAGCAGTACTTC.

This rearrangement joins TRBV20-1 to TRBJ1-1; perhaps TRBD1 as D (6 bases). Trimming left V 6 bases short and J 11 bases short, with 16 bases between. CDR1 is DFQATT and CDR2 is SNEGSKA in the germline V gene (reference sequence). The CDR3 spans 11 residues. The DNA of the CDR3 is TGCAGTGCAGAACAGGGTTCGATGGCTTTCTTT. The encoded protein is CSAEQGSMAFF.

This chain connects TRBV29-1 to TRBJ2-3; maybe TRBD1 (7 bases). Germline lookup yields CDR1 SQVTM and CDR2 ANQGSEA. Trimming stripped 1 base from V and 2 bases from J, with 13 bases between. This CDR3 contains 15 residues. The CDR3 DNA sequence: TGCAGCGTTGAAGGGGGGGACAGTTTCACAGATACGCAGTATTTT. This sequence encodes CSVEGGDSFTDTQYF.

The genes are TRBV5-8 and TRBJ2-2, with D uncertain. The CDR3 is made up of 13 amino acids. CDR1 and CDR2 (germline): SGHTS, YDEGEE. Trimming stripped 0 bases from V and 7 bases from J, with 7 bases between. The CDR3 loop is CASSLAFGGELFF. In DNA, the CDR3 is TGTGCCAGCAGCTTGGCTTTCGGCGGGGAGCTGTTTTTT.

The chain combines TRBV7-8 with TRBJ1-5; no definite D call. The V and J ends lost 2 bases and 4 bases respectively, with 15 bases between them. The CDR3 contains 16 residues. Germline loops: CDR1 SGHVS, CDR2 FQNEAQ. The CDR3 here is CASSLSQQVMNQPQHF. CDR3 nucleotide sequence: TGTGCCAGCAGCTTATCCCAGCAGGTAATGAATCAGCCCCAGCATTTT.

The chain couples TRBV5-4 to TRBJ1-2; D remains unclear. Trimming left V 5 bases short and J 0 bases short, with 8 bases between. The CDR3 is made up of 13 amino acids. Germline V CDR1 and CDR2: SGHNT, YYREEE (reference sequence). CDR3 bases: TGTGCCAGCAGATATGGAGCTAACTATGGCTACACCTTC. It encodes CASRYGANYGYTF.

The V and J genes are TRBV29-1 and TRBJ2-3; 10 bases align to TRBD2. J gave up 0 bases and V 6 bases, and 6 bases lay outside the gene matches. Germline values: CDR1 SQVTM, CDR2 ANQGSEA. The CDR3 totals 15 residues. The CDR3 reads CSVPGLASSTDTQYF. CDR3 DNA: TGCAGCGTACCGGGACTAGCGTCTAGCACAGATACGCAGTATTTT.

The rearrangement joins TRBV6-1 to TRBJ2-2, with a tentative D call TRBD2 (5 bases). The ends were cut back, 4 bases at V and 2 bases at J, with 8 bases in the middle. CDR1 MNHNS and CDR2 SASEGT come from the germline V gene. The length of the CDR3 is 14 residues. CDR3 bases: TGTGCCAGCAGTGTCGGGGTAAACACCGGGGAGCTGTTTTTT. It is translated as CASSVGVNTGELFF.

The chain's CDR3 is CASSRTGGNGNTIYF. CDR3 DNA: TGTGCCAGCAGTCGGACAGGGGGCAATGGAAACACCATATATTTT. The V gene is TRBV2, the J gene TRBJ1-3; 11 nucleotides line up with TRBD1. The V and J ends lost 5 bases and 3 bases, in that order; junction bases with no gene match: 3. CDR1 and CDR2 (germline): SNHLY, FYNNEI. The CDR3 consists of 15 residues.

The rearrangement joins TRBV5-1 to TRBJ2-5; D remains ambiguous. V dropped 7 bases and J dropped 0 bases, with 13 bases sitting between them. CDR3 length equals 14 residues. The germline V gene has CDR1 SGHRS and CDR2 YFSETQ. The CDR3 DNA reads as TGCGCCAGCGCCATCGCAACGGACCAAGAGACCCAGTACTTC. Amino acids: CASAIATDQETQYF.